This TCR beta chain is from a study of CD8 T cells in ankylosing spondylitis. The CDR3 extends over 17 amino acids. Germline-derived CDR1 and CDR2 are SGHAT and FQNNGV. Trimming removed 0 bases at V and 7 bases at J, with 19 bases between. As regards this clonotype: Its specificity is not known.

Molecular-barcoded quantitative 5'-RACE produced these TCR beta libraries. A single record per CDR3 protein comes from TCRdb applying MiXCR to the 5' RACE reads. The profile shows fewer than 650,000 distinct CDR3 sequences, more than 9.5% of them singletons. Overall study findings and caveats: In reactive arthritis synovial fluid and blood, some motif variants had been reported before. A motif of 7 to 9 highly homologous TCR beta variants was seen as apparently characteristic of ankylosing spondylitis blood. Reports say disease-linked clones showed up significantly more in matched ankylosing spondylitis synovial fluid. A CD8+ phenotype characterized the disease-linked clones, which were relatively rare in peripheral blood.

The rearrangement joins TRBV11-2 to TRBJ2-1; D uncertain. Sequencing was done on a sample of blood, either unsorted or a sorted T cell fraction (not recorded which). This sequence originates from a male donor with ankylosing spondylitis. The CDR3, as DNA: TGTGCCAGCAGCTTAGACAGAGATTATAGGAAGAGGAATGAGCAGTTCTTC. Protein product: CASSLDRDYRKRNEQFF.